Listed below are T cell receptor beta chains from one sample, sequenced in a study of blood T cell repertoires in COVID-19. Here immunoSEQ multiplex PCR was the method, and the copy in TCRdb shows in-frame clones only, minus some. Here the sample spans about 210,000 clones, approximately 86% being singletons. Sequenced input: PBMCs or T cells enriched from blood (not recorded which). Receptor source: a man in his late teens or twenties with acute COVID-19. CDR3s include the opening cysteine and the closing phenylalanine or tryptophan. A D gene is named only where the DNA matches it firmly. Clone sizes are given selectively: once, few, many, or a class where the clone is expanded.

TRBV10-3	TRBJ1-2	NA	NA	CAISGGSGDGYTF	TGTGCCATCAGTGGAGGATCTGGCGATGGCTACACCTTC
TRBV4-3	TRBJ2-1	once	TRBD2	CASSQGPGLNYNEQFF	TGCGCCAGCAGCCAAGGTCCGGGACTAAACTACAATGAGCAGTTCTTC
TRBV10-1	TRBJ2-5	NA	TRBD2	CANYKAGTQETQYF	TGCGCCAATTACAAAGCGGGAACCCAAGAGACCCAGTACTTC
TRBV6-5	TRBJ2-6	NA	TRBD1	CASSSQGGTGVVLTF	TGTGCCAGCAGTTCACAGGGCGGGACAGGGGTCGTCCTGACTTTC
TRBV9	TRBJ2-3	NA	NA	CASSARDTYTDTQYF	TGTGCCAGCAGCGCACGGGACACCTACACAGATACGCAGTATTTT
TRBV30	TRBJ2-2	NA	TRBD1	CAWTGTGPNGELFF	TGTGCCTGGACCGGGACAGGGCCAAACGGGGAGCTGTTTTTT
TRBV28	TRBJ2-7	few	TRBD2	CASRVAGKLGSSYEQYF	TGTGCCAGCAGGGTAGCGGGAAAATTGGGTAGCTCCTACGAGCAGTACTTC
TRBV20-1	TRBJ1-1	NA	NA	CSPLGNTEAFF	TGCAGCCCGCTGGGCAACACTGAAGCTTTCTTT
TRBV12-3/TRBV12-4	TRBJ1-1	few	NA	CASSLDREEAFF	TGTGCCAGCAGTTTAGATCGGGAGGAAGCTTTCTTT
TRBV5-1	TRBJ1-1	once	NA	CASSPGQFRRDTEAFF	TGCGCCAGCAGCCCTGGACAGTTTCGGCGCGACACTGAAGCTTTCTTT
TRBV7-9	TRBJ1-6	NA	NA	CASSPDTGSRNSPLHF	TGTGCCAGCAGCCCCGATACGGGGTCGAGGAATTCACCCCTCCACTTT
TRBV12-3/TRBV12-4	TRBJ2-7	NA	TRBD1	CASSQWTGVEQYF	TGTGCCAGCAGTCAATGGACAGGGGTCGAGCAGTACTTC
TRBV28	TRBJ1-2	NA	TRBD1	CASSLTGNGYTF	TGTGCCAGCAGCCTGACAGGGAATGGCTACACCTTC
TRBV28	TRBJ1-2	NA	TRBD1	CASSFGQGYYGYTF	TGTGCCAGCAGTTTCGGACAGGGATACTATGGCTACACCTTC
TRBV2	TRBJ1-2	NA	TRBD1	CASSERTGQLYGYTF	TGTGCCAGCAGTGAACGGACAGGGCAACTTTATGGCTACACCTTC
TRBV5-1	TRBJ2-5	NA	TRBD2	CASSLLAGAGETQYF	TGCGCCAGCAGTCTCCTAGCGGGAGCGGGAGAGACCCAGTACTTC
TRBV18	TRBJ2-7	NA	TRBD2	CASSPPPSGYSYEQYF	TGTGCCAGCTCACCACCTCCTAGCGGTTACTCCTACGAGCAGTACTTC
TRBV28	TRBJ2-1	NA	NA	CASSLNERNEQFF	TGTGCCAGCAGTTTAAACGAGAGGAATGAGCAGTTCTTC
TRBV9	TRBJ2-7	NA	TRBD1	CASSPPHRGPYEQYF	TGTGCCAGCAGCCCCCCTCATAGGGGGCCTTACGAGCAGTACTTC
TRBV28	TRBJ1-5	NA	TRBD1	CASSLPSGTGGSNQPQHF	TGTGCCAGCAGTTTACCCTCCGGGACAGGGGGTAGCAATCAGCCCCAGCATTTT
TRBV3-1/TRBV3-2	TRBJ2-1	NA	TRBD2	CASSRGTSGSHNEQFF	TGTGCCAGCAGCCGAGGGACTAGCGGGAGCCACAATGAGCAGTTCTTC
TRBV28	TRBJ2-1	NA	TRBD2	CASSLRGGTRYNEQFF	TGTGCCAGCAGTTTGAGAGGTGGGACTAGATACAATGAGCAGTTCTTC
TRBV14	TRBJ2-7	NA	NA	CASSRITSGWAESYEQYF	TGTGCCAGCAGCCGTATTACTTCCGGATGGGCAGAATCCTACGAGCAGTACTTC
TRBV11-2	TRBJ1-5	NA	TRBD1	CASSTGQHQPQHF	TGTGCCAGCAGCACGGGACAGCATCAGCCCCAGCATTTT
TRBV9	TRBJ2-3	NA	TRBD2	CASSVDPSGSWGTDTQYF	TGTGCCAGCAGCGTAGATCCTAGCGGGAGTTGGGGCACAGATACGCAGTATTTT
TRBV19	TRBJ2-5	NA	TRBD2	CASSTGRELSETQYF	TGTGCCAGTAGCACGGGGCGGGAGTTGTCGGAGACCCAGTACTTC
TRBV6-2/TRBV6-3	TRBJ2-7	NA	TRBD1	CASSFAGTGGAGEQYF	TGTGCCAGCAGTTTCGCCGGGACAGGGGGTGCCGGCGAGCAGTACTTC
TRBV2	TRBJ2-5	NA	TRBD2	CASSLSGRETQYF	TGTGCCAGCAGTCTTAGCGGGAGGGAGACCCAGTACTTC
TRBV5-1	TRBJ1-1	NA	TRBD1	CASSPRQGTNTEAFF	TGCGCCAGCAGCCCGAGACAGGGGACGAACACTGAAGCTTTCTTT